This T cell receptor beta chain was sequenced during a study of cytomegalovirus exposure and HLA in healthy donors. Findings and limits, study-wide: A later analysis found that most CMV-associated TCR beta chains appeared HLA-restricted.

This clone has only a few counts. The antigen is not known. From germline, CDR1 is LNHDA and CDR2 SQIVND (reference sequence). The CDR3 length is 16 residues. After removal of 2 bases from V and 5 bases from J, the junction contained 7 bases not matched to a gene. With 60 Vbeta and 13 Jbeta primers, the PCR was carried out. Per the original methods: Counted up in a later analysis, unique TCR beta chains came to about 80 million, with some 11 million shared. Using immunoSEQ multiplex PCR, the repertoire was profiled, and TCRdb retains in-frame clones only, with some absent. V and J calls and clone size are those listed in that table; D and trimming were worked out from the DNA. The data contain approximately 38,000 clones, around three fifths of them singletons.

V gene TRBV19 combines with J gene TRBJ2-5; TRBD2 agrees at 11 bases. What was sequenced was PBMCs. The sequence was collected from a middle-aged man in good health and CMV-seropositive. The CDR3 loop is CASSIQTSGVIETQYF. CDR3 DNA sequence: TGTGCCAGTAGTATACAGACTAGCGGGGTCATTGAGACCCAGTACTTC.